The 27 T cell receptor beta chains listed next were all sequenced from one sample in a study of blood T cell repertoires in COVID-19. Clones were read by immunoSEQ multiplex PCR, and TCRdb kept only the in-frame ones, dropping some. This sample has some 34,000 clones, with 75% to 90% found just once. The sample comprised peripheral blood. These receptors were taken from a human donor in a cohort sampled during active COVID-19.

The table lists this clone with a count of one. The chain links TRBV28 to TRBJ1-4; weak D call: TRBD1 (5 bases). Germline CDR1 reads MDHEN; CDR2 reads SYDVKM. V dropped 3 bases and J dropped 8 bases, with 16 bases sitting between them. CDR3 length equals 15 residues. In nucleotides, the CDR3 is TGTGCCAGCAGTTTTCTACTTGGACAAGCGGAAAAACTGTTTTTT. The encoded protein is CASSFLLGQAEKLFF.

The chain recombines TRBV19 with TRBJ1-6, with 8 bases aligning to TRBD1. The CDR3 covers 13 residues. The J segment lost 9 bases and the V segment lost 5 bases, leaving 3 bases of the junction unmatched. Germline V gene data show CDR1 as LNHDA and CDR2 as SQIVND (reference sequence). In nucleotides, the CDR3 is TGTGCCAGTAGTGTGGACAGGGCTTCACCCCTCCACTTT. Encoded protein: CASSVDRASPLHF.

This clone showed up just a few times. The chain links TRBV2 to TRBJ1-1; 8 bases match TRBD1. Losses at the gene ends were 7 bases for V and 0 bases for J; bases not matched to a gene: 7. Germline loops: CDR1 SNHLY, CDR2 FYNNEI. The CDR3 length is 15 residues. In DNA form, the CDR3 reads TGTGCCAGCACGGGGCAGGGGGCCGTGAACACTGAAGCTTTCTTT. This translates into CASTGQGAVNTEAFF.

This CDR3 reads CASSGQGDSYEQYF. CDR3 coding DNA: TGTGCCAGCTCAGGCCAGGGGGACTCCTACGAGCAGTACTTC. The chain couples TRBV18 to TRBJ2-7; 7 bases fit TRBD1. Germline V CDR1 and CDR2: KGHSH, LQKENI. This CDR3 has 14 amino acids. Trimming cost V 5 bases and J 0 bases; bases outside gene matches: 4. The variable domain in full, with the rest retrieved from reference TRBV18 and TRBJ2-7, is NAGVMQNPRHLVRRRGQEARLRCSPMKGHSHVYWYRQLPEEGLKFMVYLQKENIIDESGMPKERFSAEFPKEGPSILRIQQVVRGDSAAYFCASSGQGDSYEQYFGPGTRLTVT.

The V call is TRBV11-3, the J call TRBJ1-1; 10 bases align to TRBD1. The CDR3 sequence is 15 residues long. Germline assignment: CDR1 SGHNT and CDR2 YENEEA. Trimming removed 5 bases from V and 0 bases from J; junction bases left unmatched: 3. The CDR3: CASSQTGGMNTEAFF. The CDR3 nucleotides are TGTGCCAGCAGCCAGACAGGGGGCATGAACACTGAAGCTTTCTTT.

This chain joins TRBV18 and TRBJ1-1, with TRBD1 as a possible D gene (5 bases). Trimming removed 4 bases from V and 7 bases from J, with 13 bases in between. This CDR3 comprises 13 residues. Germline CDR1 reads KGHSH; CDR2 reads LQKENI. In DNA, the CDR3 is TGTGCCAGCTCACTATCGGACAATGTTGAAGCTTTCTTT. It yields the protein CASSLSDNVEAFF.

V gene TRBV24-1 combines with J gene TRBJ2-3; D gene ambiguous. The V end was cut by 9 bases, the J end by 2 bases, with 11 bases between. The CDR3 runs 13 residues. Per the germline V gene, CDR1 is KGHDR and CDR2 is SFDVKD. The CDR3 DNA is TGTGCCACCGCCCTCCCGGTCACAGATACGCAGTATTTT. It specifies CATALPVTDTQYF.

The rearrangement joins TRBV4-2 to TRBJ1-1; 9 bases align to TRBD1. Germline lookup yields CDR1 LGHNA and CDR2 YNFKEQ. CDR3 size: 15 residues. The junction had 5 bases not matched to a gene; V was cut back by 5 bases and J by 1 base. This CDR3 reads CASSKLQGANTEAFF. CDR3 sequence (DNA): TGTGCCAGCAGCAAACTACAGGGGGCGAACACTGAAGCTTTCTTT.

V and J are TRBV7-9 and TRBJ2-1, with TRBD2 identical over 12 bases. V shed 5 bases and J 3 bases; nucleotides not matched to a gene: 8. The CDR3 runs to 17 residues. Looked up from germline, CDR1 is SEHNR and CDR2 is FQNEAQ (reference sequence). In DNA form, the CDR3 reads TGTGCCAGCAGCCCCCTAGCGGGAGGGTCCTACTACAATGAGCAGTTCTTC. It translates to CASSPLAGGSYYNEQFF.

The genes are TRBV20-1 and TRBJ1-2; no reliable D call. This CDR3 contains 11 residues. V lost 6 bases and J lost 8, with 13 bases in between. CDR1 DFQATT and CDR2 SNEGSKA come from the germline V gene (reference sequence). In DNA form, the CDR3 reads TGCAGTGCACCGACAATAAACGGCTACACCTTC. Amino acids: CSAPTINGYTF.

This chain connects TRBV2 to TRBJ1-5; TRBD1 matches at 11 bases. The CDR3 has 15 residues. Trimming cost V 1 base and J 7 bases; bases outside gene matches: 3. CDR1 and CDR2 from the germline V gene are SNHLY and FYNNEI. The CDR3 region has the DNA TGTGCCAGCAGTGAAGGGACAGGGGGCTGGCAGCCCCAGCATTTT. Translated, it gives CASSEGTGGWQPQHF.

The gene calls are TRBV24-1 and TRBJ2-1; 9 bases match TRBD1. CDR3 length equals 15 residues. The germline CDR1 and CDR2 sequences are KGHDR and SFDVKD. With V trimmed by 1 base and J by 5 bases, 2 bases remained unmatched. The CDR3 reads CATSDFGTGNNEQFF. In nucleotides, the CDR3 is TGTGCCACCAGTGATTTCGGGACAGGGAACAATGAGCAGTTCTTC.

The V gene is TRBV4-1, the J gene TRBJ2-7; TRBD2 agrees at 7 bases. There are 15 residues in the CDR3. With V trimmed by 4 bases and J by 2 bases, 8 bases remained unmatched. CDR1 and CDR2 from the germline V gene are MGHRA and YSYEKL. The CDR3 DNA follows: TGCGCCAGCAGCCGAACTAGCGCGAAACCCTACGAGCAGTACTTC. This codes for CASSRTSAKPYEQYF.

The rearrangement links TRBV27 to TRBJ2-2; perhaps TRBD1 as D (6 bases). Trimming took off 6 bases at V and 3 bases at J, with 14 bases between the two ends. This CDR3 has 15 residues. The germline gives CDR1 MNHEY, CDR2 SMNVEV (reference sequence). The CDR3 DNA is TGTGCCAGCAGCCCCGGAGACAGGTACACCGGGGAGCTGTTTTTT. It is translated as CASSPGDRYTGELFF.

The CDR3 bases are TGTGCCAGCAGCTGGATCCCAGGAGGTAGCGACGAGCAGTACTTC. It translates to CASSWIPGGSDEQYF. J is TRBJ2-7 and V is TRBV5-5, with D perhaps TRBD2 (5 bases). The CDR3 consists of 15 residues. V was clipped by 3 bases and J by 5 bases, with 18 bases between them. The germline gives CDR1 SGHKS, CDR2 YYEKEE (reference sequence). The full variable domain, rest sourced from reference TRBV5-5 and TRBJ2-7, is DAGVTQSPTHLIKTRGQQVTLRCSPISGHKSVSWYQQVLGQGPQFIFQYYEKEERGRGNFPDRFSARQFPNYSSELNVNALLLGDSALYLCASSWIPGGSDEQYFGPGTRLTVT.

V and J are TRBV29-1 and TRBJ1-2, with a tentative D call TRBD1 (6 bases). Germline assignment: CDR1 SQVTM and CDR2 ANQGSEA. This CDR3 contains 13 residues. Trimming took off 1 base at V and 6 bases at J, with 12 bases between the two ends. CDR3 sequence reads: CSVEGGWGHGYTF. CDR3 nucleotides: TGCAGCGTTGAAGGGGGTTGGGGGCATGGCTACACCTTC.

The V call is TRBV7-2, the J call TRBJ2-6, with D tentatively TRBD1 (6 bases). V lost 1 base and J lost 3, with 10 bases in between. This CDR3 region has 16 residues. CDR1 and CDR2 from the germline V gene are SGHTA and FQGNSA. The CDR3 loop reads CASSLEGHGGANVLTF. For the CDR3, the DNA is TGTGCCAGCAGCTTAGAGGGACATGGTGGGGCCAACGTCCTGACTTTC.

The chain is built from TRBV7-6 and TRBJ2-5; the match to TRBD1 covers 9 bases. The junction had 11 bases not matched to a gene; V was cut back by 7 bases and J by 5 bases. This CDR3 has 15 residues. Germline values: CDR1 SGHVS, CDR2 FNYEAQ. Here the CDR3 reads CASTQGTGLGETQYF. The DNA of the CDR3 is TGTGCCAGCACCCAAGGGACAGGGCTGGGGGAGACCCAGTACTTC.

The chain couples TRBV10-3 to TRBJ2-5; TRBD1 agrees at 10 bases. This CDR3 contains 14 residues. The V and J ends lost 2 bases and 4 bases, in that order; junction bases with no gene match: 1. Per the germline V gene, CDR1 is ENHRY and CDR2 is SYGVKD. The CDR3 here is CAISEDRGLETQYF. Here the CDR3 DNA reads TGTGCCATCAGTGAGGACAGGGGGCTAGAGACCCAGTACTTC.

The chain combines TRBV3-1 (or the pseudogene TRBV3-2) with TRBJ2-1, with 7 bases aligning to TRBD1. CDR1 LGHDT and CDR2 YNNKEL come from the germline V gene (reference sequence). With 5 bases clipped from V and 7 bases from J, the junction kept 5 bases outside the gene matches. The CDR3 totals 13 residues. DNA for the CDR3: TGTGCCAGCAGCAAATTACAGGGGAATGAGCAGTTCTTC. This encodes CASSKLQGNEQFF.

The chain links TRBV9 to TRBJ2-5, with D possibly matching TRBD2 (5 bases). Germline CDR1 SGDLS, CDR2 YYNGEE. With 2 bases removed from V and 3 bases from J, the gap between germline ends came to 14 bases. This CDR3 is 15 amino acids long. Here the CDR3 reads CASSVLGSYEETQYF. In DNA form, the CDR3 reads TGTGCCAGCAGCGTCCTGGGGAGTTATGAAGAGACCCAGTACTTC.

The rearrangement links TRBV30 to TRBJ2-1; weak D call: TRBD1 (5 bases). Trimming took 3 bases from V and 4 from J, leaving 10 bases between them. CDR1 GTSNPN and CDR2 SVGIG come from the germline V gene (reference sequence). This CDR3 has 13 amino acids. CDR3 amino acids: CAWSTDSYNEQFF. CDR3 sequence (DNA): TGTGCCTGGAGCACCGACAGTTACAATGAGCAGTTCTTC.

This clone was found a few times. This rearrangement joins TRBV5-1 to TRBJ1-1, with D unclear. The CDR3 runs to 15 residues. Trimming took off 0 bases at V and 4 bases at J, with 13 bases between the two ends. In germline, CDR1 is SGHRS, CDR2 YFSETQ. CDR3 sequence reads: CASSLAGPQFTEAFF. The CDR3 coding sequence is TGCGCCAGCAGCTTGGCTGGGCCTCAGTTCACTGAAGCTTTCTTT.

The J gene is TRBJ2-2, the V gene TRBV2; D remains ambiguous. Germline CDR1 is SNHLY and CDR2 is FYNNEI. This CDR3 contains 13 residues. V dropped 10 bases and J dropped 4 bases, with 13 bases sitting between them. CDR3 in amino acids: CATEIYSTGELFF. The DNA of the CDR3 is TGTGCCACCGAGATTTACAGCACCGGGGAGCTGTTTTTT.

The count of this clone is one. The chain is built from TRBV11-3 and TRBJ2-5, with D perhaps TRBD2 (6 bases). This CDR3 is 16 amino acids long. Trimming stripped 1 base from V and 1 base from J, with 13 bases between. CDR1 and CDR2 (germline): SGHNT, YENEEA. CDR3 bases: TGTGCCAGCAGCTTAGGGCACGGAGGGATCCAAGAGACCCAGTACTTC. Protein product: CASSLGHGGIQETQYF.

This rearrangement joins TRBV27 to TRBJ1-4, with TRBD1 matching 8 bases. The V segment lost 2 bases and the J segment 11 bases; nucleotides outside the gene matches: 10. This CDR3 has 15 amino acids. Germline V gives CDR1 MNHEY, CDR2 SMNVEV (reference sequence). This CDR3 is CASSLGTGGAPKLFF. The CDR3 bases are TGTGCCAGCAGTTTAGGGACAGGAGGGGCGCCGAAACTGTTTTTT.

This clone has just one count. The V call is TRBV9, the J call TRBJ1-1; perhaps TRBD1 as D (5 bases). Trimming stripped 0 bases from V and 1 base from J, with 10 bases between. The germline gives CDR1 SGDLS, CDR2 YYNGEE. This CDR3 contains 15 residues. The CDR3 sequence is CASSVAGGGNTEAFF. CDR3 sequence (DNA): TGTGCCAGCAGCGTAGCTGGGGGGGGGAACACTGAAGCTTTCTTT.